The present T cell receptor (beta chain) was sequenced within a study of cytomegalovirus exposure and HLA in healthy donors. Broader study findings: In a later analysis, specific HLA alleles were associated with more than 15,000 TCR beta sequences at a 0.05 false discovery rate.

This CDR3 is 17 amino acids long. Trimming took 1 base from V and 6 from J, leaving 18 bases between them. Worth noting for this clone: Its target is unknown.

Amplification used 60 Vbeta primers and 13 Jbeta primers. Repertoires were generated with immunoSEQ multiplex PCR, while TCRdb's copy carries only in-frame clones and drops some. The sample shows 170,000 or so clones, about three quarters of them seen only once. The TCR comes from a woman between 25 and 40 years old in good health and CMV-seropositive. The chain is built from TRBV23-1 and TRBJ1-4; D is possibly TRBD1 (5 bases). TRBV23-1 has ORF status, its function being uncertain. The sequenced material came from PBMCs. CDR3 bases: TGCGCCAGCAGTCAATGGACCAGGAGGGGAAAAGATGAAAAACTGTTTTTT. It specifies CASSQWTRRGKDEKLFF.